This T cell receptor (beta chain) appears in the sequencing data of a study of Graves' ophthalmopathy and Graves' hyperthyroidism. Study-level findings and limits: Most thyroid clonotypes expanded beyond 0.001 frequency were also found in blood.

Details on this clonotype: Its matching antigen is unknown.

The V gene lost 2 bases and the J gene lost 4 bases, with 9 bases spanning the gap. CDR3 length: 15 residues. Germline V gives CDR1 SNHLY, CDR2 FYNNEI. For repertoire sequencing, the TCR beta CDR3 regions were amplified from RNA transcripts. HTBI primers were used in a first-round RT-PCR, which preceded a second-round multiplex PCR. MiXCR was run by TCRdb on the multiplex PCR reads, yielding one entry per CDR3 protein. The sample comprises about 740,000 distinct CDR3 sequences, approximately 40% of which are singletons, and 35% to 55% rests with the top ten. The source is an adult man with Graves' ophthalmopathy. The sample comprised peripheral blood. J is TRBJ2-6 and V is TRBV2; D uncertain. The CDR3 protein is CASSETPTGANVLTF. In DNA form, the CDR3 reads TGTGCCAGCAGTGAAACCCCGACAGGGGCCAACGTCCTGACTTTC.